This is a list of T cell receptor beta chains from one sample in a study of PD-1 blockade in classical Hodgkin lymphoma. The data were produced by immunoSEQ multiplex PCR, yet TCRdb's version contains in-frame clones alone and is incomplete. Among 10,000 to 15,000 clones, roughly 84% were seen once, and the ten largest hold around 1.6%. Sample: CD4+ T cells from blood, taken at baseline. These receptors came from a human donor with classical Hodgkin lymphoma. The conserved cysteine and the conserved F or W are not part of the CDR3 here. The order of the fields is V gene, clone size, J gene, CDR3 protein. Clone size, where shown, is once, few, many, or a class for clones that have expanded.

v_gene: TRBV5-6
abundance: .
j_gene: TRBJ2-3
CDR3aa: ASSLLGGPTDTQY

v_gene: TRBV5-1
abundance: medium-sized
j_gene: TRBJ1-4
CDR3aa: ASSMTAREKLF

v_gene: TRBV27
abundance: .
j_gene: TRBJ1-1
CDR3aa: ASRPGQGAATAF

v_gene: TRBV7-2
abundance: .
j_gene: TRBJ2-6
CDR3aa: ASSLGRLSGANVLT

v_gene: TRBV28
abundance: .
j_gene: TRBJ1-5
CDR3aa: ASSSGGSNQPQH

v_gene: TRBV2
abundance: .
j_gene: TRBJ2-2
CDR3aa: ARSGGTPGTGELF

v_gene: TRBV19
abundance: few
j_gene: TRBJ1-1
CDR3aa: ASRRDRATSMNTEAF

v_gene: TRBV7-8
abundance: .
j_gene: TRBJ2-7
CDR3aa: ASSLAGTSGVYEQY

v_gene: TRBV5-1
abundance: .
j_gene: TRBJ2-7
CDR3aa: ASSSSTYEQY

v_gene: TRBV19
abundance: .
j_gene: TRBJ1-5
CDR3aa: ASSIGRASNQPQH

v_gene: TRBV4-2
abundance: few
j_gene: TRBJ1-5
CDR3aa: ASSRSNQPQH

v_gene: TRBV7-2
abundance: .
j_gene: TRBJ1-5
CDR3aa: ASSLTGVQPQH

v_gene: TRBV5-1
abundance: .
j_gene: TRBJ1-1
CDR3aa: ASSGTGRVTEAF

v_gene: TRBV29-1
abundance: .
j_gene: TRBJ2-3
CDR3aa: SVVGTGGSTDTQY

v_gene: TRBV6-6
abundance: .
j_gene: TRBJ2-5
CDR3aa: ASRDGTVQETQY

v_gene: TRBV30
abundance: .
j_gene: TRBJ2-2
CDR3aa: AWRGGWIGELF

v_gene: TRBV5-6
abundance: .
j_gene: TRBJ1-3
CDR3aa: ASSWEGPSGNTIY

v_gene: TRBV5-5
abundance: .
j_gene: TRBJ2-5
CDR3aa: ASSKGQGTYQETQY

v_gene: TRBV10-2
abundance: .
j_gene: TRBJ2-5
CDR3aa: ASSESGRQETQY

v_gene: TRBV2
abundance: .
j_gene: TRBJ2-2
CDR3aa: ASSGQGTGELF

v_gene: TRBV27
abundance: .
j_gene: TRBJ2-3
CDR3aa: ASSPRGIDTQY

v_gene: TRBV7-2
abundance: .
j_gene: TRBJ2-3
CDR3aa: ASSLALAGINRGVQY

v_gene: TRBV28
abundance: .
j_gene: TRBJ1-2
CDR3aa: ASGTVTNYGYT

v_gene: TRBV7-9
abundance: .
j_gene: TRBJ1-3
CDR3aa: ASSQRPTGGGNTIY

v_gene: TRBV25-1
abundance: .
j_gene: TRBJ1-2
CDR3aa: ASSPTASSGYT

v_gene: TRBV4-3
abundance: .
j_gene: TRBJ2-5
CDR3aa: ASSSGTSGEGETQY

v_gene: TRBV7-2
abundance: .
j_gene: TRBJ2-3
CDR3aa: ASSRRAADTQY

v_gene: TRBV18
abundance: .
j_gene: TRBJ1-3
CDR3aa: ASSPYAVSSGNTIY

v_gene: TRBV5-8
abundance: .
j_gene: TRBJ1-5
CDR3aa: ASSSRTGNQPQH

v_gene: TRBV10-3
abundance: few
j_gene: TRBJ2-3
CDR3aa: AISETQRGGGADTQY

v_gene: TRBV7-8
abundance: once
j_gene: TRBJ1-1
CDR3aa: ASSVMTGNTEAF

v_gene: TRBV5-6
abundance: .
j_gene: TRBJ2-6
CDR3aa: ASSGFFSGANVLT

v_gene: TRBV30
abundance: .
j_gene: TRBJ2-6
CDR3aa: AWTSGSGANVLT

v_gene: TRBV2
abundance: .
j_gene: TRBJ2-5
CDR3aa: ASSEAYSERETQY

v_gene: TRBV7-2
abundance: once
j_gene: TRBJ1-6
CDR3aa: ASTQGFFSSPLH